This entry concerns a single TCR beta chain. The CDR3 consists of 15 residues. Trimming at V came to 3 bases and at J to 5 bases, leaving 7 bases not matched to a gene. Germline assignment: CDR1 ENHRY and CDR2 SYGVKD. Some clones are missing from TCRdb's copy, which holds only in-frame ones; the method was immunoSEQ multiplex PCR. This repertoire shows tens of thousands of clones, around 89% found once; its top ten account for about 0.38%. This sample stems from a study of technical replicates of blood from a handful of donors. The clonotype was recovered from a human donor in good health. The J gene is TRBJ2-7, the V gene TRBV10-3; 10 nucleotides agree with TRBD2. The material sequenced was T cells isolated from PBMCs. The CDR3 region is CAISDQREGLDEQYF. The CDR3 nucleotides are TGTGCCATCAGTGACCAGCGGGAGGGCCTCGACGAGCAGTACTTC.